This TCR beta chain was identified in a study of shared clonotypes between healthy human individuals. Study-level points and caveats: Memory subsets had estimated richness that was generally smaller than that of naive subsets. Sharing across four donors was highest in naive CD4 (around 5%) and lowest in memory CD8 (around 0.4%).

This clone appeared once. The antigen is not known. The naive CD8 population came from CD45RO-negative cells selected for CCR7, without terminally differentiated effector memory CD45RA+ cells. Every one of the donors was a Caucasian adult that lived in Nashville, Tennessee. Original handling: Filtering of immunoSEQ junctional sequences could not match full-length read filtering. Profiled with immunoSEQ multiplex PCR; TCRdb holds only in-frame clones, not every one. The DNA was the basis for D and trimming; V, J and clone size are from that table. The sample consists of over 2 million clones, approximately 95% of them appearing once. The material sequenced was naive CD8+ T cells sorted from blood. The receptor comes from a man aged 18 to 30 in good health.

This CDR3 reads CASSYSMGANTEAFF. The CDR3 bases are TGTGCCAGCAGTTACTCGATGGGCGCAAACACTGAAGCTTTCTTT. The chain has TRBV6-5 and TRBJ1-1; no definite D call. The CDR3 has 15 residues. V dropped 0 bases and J dropped 2 bases, with 10 bases sitting between them. Germline CDR1 reads MNHEY; CDR2 reads SVGAGI.